The 10 T cell receptor beta chains presented below share a single source sample, sequenced in a study of T-cell reconstitution after alpha-beta-depleted transplantation in children listed by TCRdb under 2016. Libraries were constructed by PCR. TCRdb records Illumina HiSeq 2500 as the sequencer. TCR library preparation used molecular barcoding, with unique molecular identifiers applied to normalize quantification of the TCRbeta repertoire. TCRdb itself trimmed the public reads at Q25 with fastp, ran MiXCR and retained productive beta chains. Each entry is one CDR3 protein sequence, shown with its most common DNA and genes. The sample data list 200,000 or so distinct CDR3 sequences, and about 6% of these were observed just once. 4.5% of the sample is held by the ten biggest clonotypes. The treatment or condition tag for this specimen amounts to: allogeneic hematopoietic cell transplantation with graft depleted of TCRalphabeta T cells and CD19 B cells.

The source was PBMCs, collected before TCRalphabeta/CD19-depleted stem cell transplant. These receptors were obtained from a girl under three years old with combined immunodeficiency, due to receive a stem cell transplant.

In its sample, this clonotype was seen many times. The chain links TRBV7-9 to TRBJ2-1, with D possibly matching TRBD2 (5 bases). Trimming stripped 4 bases from V and 0 bases from J, with 16 bases between. In germline, CDR1 is SEHNR, CDR2 FQNEAQ (reference sequence). This CDR3 is 17 amino acids long. CDR3 region: CASSSGMDSSSYNEQFF. Here the CDR3 DNA reads TGTGCCAGCAGCTCCGGGATGGACTCGAGCTCCTACAATGAGCAGTTCTTC.

This clonotype appeared a few times. This rearrangement joins TRBV2 to TRBJ2-2, with a possible D match to TRBD2 (5 bases). CDR1 is SNHLY and CDR2 is FYNNEI in the germline V gene. There are 15 residues in the CDR3. V lost 3 bases to trimming and J lost 5 bases, with 13 bases between them. CDR3 coding DNA: TGTGCCAGCAGTGAGCCTAGGACTCGAACCGGGGAGCTGTTTTTT. Amino acids: CASSEPRTRTGELFF.

This clonotype was found many times. The rearrangement uses TRBV28 and TRBJ2-3, with a weak D call TRBD1 (6 bases). The V gene's germline CDR1 is MDHEN and CDR2 SYDVKM. V gave up 6 bases and J gave up 1 base, with 14 bases separating them. The CDR3 has 15 residues. The CDR3 bases are TGTGCCAGCAGCCCAGGGGTAGCTCGCACAGATACGCAGTATTTT. Residues: CASSPGVARTDTQYF.

This clonotype was picked up many times. The V call is TRBV5-1, the J call TRBJ1-2, with 7 positions matching TRBD1. Germline V CDR1 and CDR2: SGHRS, YFSETQ. The trim removed 2 bases at V and 8 bases at J, leaving 6 bases unmatched. The CDR3 runs to 13 residues. The CDR3 loop reads CASSFPGQNGYTF. In DNA form, the CDR3 reads TGCGCCAGCAGCTTTCCGGGACAGAACGGCTACACCTTC.

This clonotype came up many times. The CDR3 DNA is TGTGCCAGCACCTTTCGGGGGGCGCCCACAGATACGCAGTATTTT. Translation: CASTFRGAPTDTQYF. J is TRBJ2-3 and V is TRBV28; tentative D call: TRBD2 (7 bases). The CDR3 runs to 15 residues. Germline CDR1 is MDHEN and CDR2 is SYDVKM. V was shortened by 7 bases and J by 2 bases, with 16 bases between the two germline ends. The full variable domain, completed using reference TRBV28 and TRBJ2-3, is DVKVTQSSRYLVKRTGEKVFLECVQDMDHENMFWYRQDPGLGLRLIYFSYDVKMKEKGDIPEGYSVSREKKERFSLILESASTNQTSMYLCASTFRGAPTDTQYFGPGTRLTVL.

The chain combines TRBV20-1 with TRBJ2-7; 9 bases are a match to TRBD1. Unmatched junction bases numbered 14, after V lost 4 bases and J lost 7 bases. The CDR3 spans 15 residues. Germline lookup yields CDR1 DFQATT and CDR2 SNEGSKA (reference sequence). CDR3 sequence reads: CSATRASTGGREQYF. Written as DNA, the CDR3 is TGCAGTGCTACACGGGCATCGACAGGGGGGAGGGAGCAGTACTTC.

There are many counts of this clonotype. The V and J genes are TRBV10-3 and TRBJ2-1; D not resolved. The CDR3 runs to 13 residues. Germline V lookup: CDR1 ENHRY, CDR2 SYGVKD. Trimming took 4 bases from V and 3 from J, leaving 7 bases between them. CDR3 in DNA: TGTGCCATCAGTGCGCCCTACTACAATGAGCAGTTCTTC. Residues: CAISAPYYNEQFF.

This clonotype was recorded many times. CDR3 sequence reads: CASSQRDSPRTEAFF. The DNA for the CDR3 is TGCGCCAGCAGCCAAAGGGACAGCCCCCGCACTGAAGCTTTCTTT. This chain uses TRBV4-3 with TRBJ1-1; 7 bases line up with TRBD1. In germline, CDR1 is LGHNA, CDR2 YSLEER. Unmatched junction bases numbered 7, after V lost 2 bases and J lost 4 bases. CDR3 length: 15 residues.

V usage is TRBV7-9 and J usage is TRBJ2-5; D not certain. The germline V and J ends were trimmed by 5 bases and 2 bases, with 15 bases remaining between them. The CDR3 runs to 15 residues. Germline V lookup: CDR1 SEHNR, CDR2 FQNEAQ (reference sequence). CDR3 region: CASSGRLEQQETQYF. CDR3 nucleotide sequence: TGTGCCAGCAGCGGGCGACTGGAGCAGCAAGAGACCCAGTACTTC.

This clonotype was found many times. The chain employs TRBV20-1 and TRBJ2-1; 11 bases agree with TRBD2. CDR3 length: 16 residues. CDR1 is DFQATT, CDR2 SNEGSKA, per germline (reference sequence). The junction had 4 bases not matched to a gene; V was cut back by 0 bases and J by 3 bases. CDR3: CSARDEGLAGYNEQFF. CDR3 bases: TGCAGTGCTAGAGATGAAGGACTAGCGGGCTACAATGAGCAGTTCTTC.